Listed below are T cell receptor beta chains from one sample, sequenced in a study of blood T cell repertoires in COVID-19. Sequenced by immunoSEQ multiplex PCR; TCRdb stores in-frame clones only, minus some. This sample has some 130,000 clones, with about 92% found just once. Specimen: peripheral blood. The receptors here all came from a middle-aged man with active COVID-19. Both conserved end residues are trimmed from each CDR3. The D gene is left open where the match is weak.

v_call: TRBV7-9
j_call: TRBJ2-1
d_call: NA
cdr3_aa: ASSLDSFNEQF

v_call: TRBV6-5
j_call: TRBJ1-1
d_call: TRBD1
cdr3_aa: ASSRTGKSDTEAF

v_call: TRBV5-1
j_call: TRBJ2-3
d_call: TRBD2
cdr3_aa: ASSLGGLDPDTQY

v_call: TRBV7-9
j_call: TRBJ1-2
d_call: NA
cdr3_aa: ASSAQGGGYT

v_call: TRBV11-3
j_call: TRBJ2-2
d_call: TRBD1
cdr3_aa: ASSSARDRDTGELF

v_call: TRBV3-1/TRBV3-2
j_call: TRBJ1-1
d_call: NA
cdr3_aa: ASSGALRMNTEAF

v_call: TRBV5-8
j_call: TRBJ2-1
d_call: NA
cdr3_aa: ASSLSVSGGAYNEQF

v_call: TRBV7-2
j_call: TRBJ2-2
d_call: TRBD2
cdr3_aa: ASSLASGRAVGELF

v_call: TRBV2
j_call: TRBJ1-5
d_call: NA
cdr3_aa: ASRSGSGNQPQH

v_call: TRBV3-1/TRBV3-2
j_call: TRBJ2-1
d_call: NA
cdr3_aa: ASSRRHNEQF

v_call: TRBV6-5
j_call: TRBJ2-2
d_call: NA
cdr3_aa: ASGPWQGNTGELF

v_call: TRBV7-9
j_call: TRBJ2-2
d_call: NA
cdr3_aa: ASSLLTSQTGELF